This T cell receptor beta chain was documented in a study of blood T cells in healthy people across ages. Study background: Template switching recovered approximately one barcoded beta molecule for every two T cells.

The V gene's germline CDR1 is SQVTM and CDR2 ANQGSEA. The CDR3 extends over 15 amino acids. Trimming removed 0 bases from V and 4 bases from J; junction bases left unmatched: 6. Notes on the study in general: Roughly linearly, TCR beta diversity per million T cells fell as age increased. Expanded clonotype changes were possibly confounded by unknown donor CMV status.

In regard to this clonotype: Its specificity is unknown.

Then a second PCR, running about 6 to 11 cycles, was carried out with a sample-barcoded 5' primer and a J-beta primer mix. Every sample returned 2.5 million or more CDR3-containing paired-end reads. Each CDR3 protein is one row after TCRdb ran MiXCR on the 5' RACE reads. This sample has fewer than 800,000 distinct CDR3 sequences, with 45% to 50% found just once. The rearrangement joins TRBV29-1 to TRBJ2-3; 8 bases are a match to TRBD1. Sequenced sample: blood. This receptor was identified in a woman in her sixties or seventies in good health. CDR3 protein: CSVEDYGQGADTQYF. The CDR3 nucleotides read TGCAGCGTTGAAGATTACGGACAGGGAGCAGATACGCAGTATTTT.